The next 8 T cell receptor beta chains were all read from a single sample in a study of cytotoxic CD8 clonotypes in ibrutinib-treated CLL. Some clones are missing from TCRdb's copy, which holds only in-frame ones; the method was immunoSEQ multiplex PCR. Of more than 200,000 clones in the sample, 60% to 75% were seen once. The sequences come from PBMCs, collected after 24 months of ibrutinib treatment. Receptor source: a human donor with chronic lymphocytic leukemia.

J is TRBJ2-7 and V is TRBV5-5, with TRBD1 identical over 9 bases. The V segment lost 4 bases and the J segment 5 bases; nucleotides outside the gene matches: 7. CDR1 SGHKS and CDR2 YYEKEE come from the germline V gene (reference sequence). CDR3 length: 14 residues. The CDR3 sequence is CASSLDRGVDEQYF. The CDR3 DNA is TGTGCCAGCAGCCTTGACAGGGGGGTAGACGAGCAGTACTTC.

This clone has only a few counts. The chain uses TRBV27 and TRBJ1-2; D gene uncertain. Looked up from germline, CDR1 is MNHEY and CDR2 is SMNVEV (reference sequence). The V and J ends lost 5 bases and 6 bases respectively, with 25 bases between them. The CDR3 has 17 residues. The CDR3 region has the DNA TGTGCCAGCAGTCTGTCCCAAGCCGGGAGCCCAGAAAATGGCTACACCTTC. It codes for CASSLSQAGSPENGYTF.

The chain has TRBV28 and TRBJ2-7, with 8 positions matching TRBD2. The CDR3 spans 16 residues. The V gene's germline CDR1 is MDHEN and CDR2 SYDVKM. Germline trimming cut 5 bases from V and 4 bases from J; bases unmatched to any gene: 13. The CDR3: CASSPGVAGFVYEQYF. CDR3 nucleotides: TGTGCCAGCAGTCCTGGGGTAGCGGGATTTGTATACGAGCAGTACTTC.

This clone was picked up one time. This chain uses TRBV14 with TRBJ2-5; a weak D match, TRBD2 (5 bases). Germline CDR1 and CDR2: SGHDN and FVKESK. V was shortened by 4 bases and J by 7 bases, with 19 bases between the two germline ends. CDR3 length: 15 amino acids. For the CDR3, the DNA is TGTGCCAGCAGCCGGTCGGACTCCCCAGGACTGACCCAGTACTTC. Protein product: CASSRSDSPGLTQYF.

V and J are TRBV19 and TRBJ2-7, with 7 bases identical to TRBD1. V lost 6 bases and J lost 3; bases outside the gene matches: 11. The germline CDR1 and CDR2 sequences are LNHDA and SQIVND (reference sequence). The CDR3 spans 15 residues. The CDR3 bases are TGTGCCAGTAGCCGTCGGGACAGAGGGGGCTACGAGCAGTACTTC. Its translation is CASSRRDRGGYEQYF.

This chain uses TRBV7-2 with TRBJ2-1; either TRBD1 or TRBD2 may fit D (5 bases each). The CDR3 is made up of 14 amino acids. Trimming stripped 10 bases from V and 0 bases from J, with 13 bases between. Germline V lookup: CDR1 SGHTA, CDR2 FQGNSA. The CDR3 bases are TGTGCCACCGGGGCAGCGGTCTCCTACAATGAGCAGTTCTTC. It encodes CATGAAVSYNEQFF.

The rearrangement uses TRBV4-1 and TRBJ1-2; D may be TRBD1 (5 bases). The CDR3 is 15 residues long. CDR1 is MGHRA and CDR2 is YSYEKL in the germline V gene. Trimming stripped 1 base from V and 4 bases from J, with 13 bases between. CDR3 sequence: CASSQASAGPYGYTF. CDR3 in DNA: TGCGCCAGCAGCCAAGCGTCCGCAGGGCCCTATGGCTACACCTTC.

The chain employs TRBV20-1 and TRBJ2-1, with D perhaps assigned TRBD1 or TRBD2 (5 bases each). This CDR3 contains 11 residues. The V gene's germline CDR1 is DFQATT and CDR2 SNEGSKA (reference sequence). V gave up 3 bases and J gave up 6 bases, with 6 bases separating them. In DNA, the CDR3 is TGCAGTGCTAGGGGGGTCAATGAGCAGTTCTTC. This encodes CSARGVNEQFF.